The 8 T cell receptor beta chains listed next were all sequenced from one sample in a study of cytotoxic CD8 clonotypes in ibrutinib-treated CLL. Assay: immunoSEQ multiplex PCR; the TCRdb copy retains only in-frame clones and omits some. The data contain about 140,000 clones, about 84% of them singletons. The sample was PBMCs, taken after 36 months of ibrutinib treatment. All receptors come from a human donor with chronic lymphocytic leukemia.

This chain uses TRBV18 with TRBJ2-6; D remains unclear. Germline V gene lookup returns CDR1 KGHSH and CDR2 LQKENI. This CDR3 is built from 17 residues. V dropped 3 bases and J dropped 4 bases, with 16 bases sitting between them. The CDR3 reads CASSPWVIPPGANVLTF. The CDR3, as DNA: TGTGCCAGCTCACCTTGGGTAATCCCTCCGGGGGCCAACGTCCTGACTTTC.

This chain connects TRBV27 to TRBJ2-2, with 8 bases fitting TRBD2. Germline values: CDR1 MNHEY, CDR2 SMNVEV (reference sequence). J was trimmed by 3 bases and V by 6 bases; bases with no gene match: 6. CDR3 size: 15 residues. CDR3: CASRIGGAYTGELFF. For the CDR3, the DNA is TGTGCCAGCAGAATCGGGGGGGCCTACACCGGGGAGCTGTTTTTT.

The genes are TRBV20-1 and TRBJ1-4, with D uncertain. V was cut by 2 bases and J by 8 bases, with 6 bases left in between. CDR3 length: 11 amino acids. In germline, CDR1 is DFQATT, CDR2 SNEGSKA (reference sequence). CDR3 bases: TGCAGTGCTAGAATCGGGGAAAAACTGTTTTTT. Its translation: CSARIGEKLFF.

The J gene is TRBJ2-7, the V gene TRBV7-9; 12 bases fit TRBD1. V was clipped by 3 bases and J by 4 bases; unmatched bases: 7. The CDR3 length is 16 residues. Germline values: CDR1 SEHNR, CDR2 FQNEAQ (reference sequence). The CDR3 region is CASSFGTGGDRYEQYF. In DNA, the CDR3 is TGTGCCAGCAGCTTCGGGACAGGGGGCGATAGGTACGAGCAGTACTTC.

This chain joins TRBV27 and TRBJ2-7; TRBD2 matches 12 bases. Unmatched junction bases numbered 12, after V lost 5 bases and J lost 4 bases. The CDR3 is made up of 17 amino acids. Germline assignment: CDR1 MNHEY and CDR2 SMNVEV (reference sequence). CDR3 loop: CASSRLAGDGGTYEQYF. The CDR3 nucleotides are TGTGCCAGCAGTAGACTAGCGGGAGATGGAGGGACTTACGAGCAGTACTTC.

V and J are TRBV29-1 and TRBJ2-2; 8 bases fit TRBD2. Per the germline V gene, CDR1 is SQVTM and CDR2 is ANQGSEA. The trim removed 5 bases at V and 4 bases at J, leaving 9 bases unmatched. This CDR3 spans 15 amino acids. CDR3 in amino acids: CSVTGTSNPTGELFF. The DNA of the CDR3 is TGCAGCGTTACCGGGACTAGTAATCCCACCGGGGAGCTGTTTTTT.

The rearrangement joins TRBV11-2 to TRBJ2-7, with 11 positions matching TRBD1. The germline V gene has CDR1 SGHAT and CDR2 FQNNGV. V dropped 8 bases and J dropped 0; count of bases not matched to a gene: 6. The CDR3 consists of 15 residues. CDR3 DNA: TGTGCCAGCTCCGGGACAGGGGGAAGCTCCTACGAGCAGTACTTC. This gives the protein CASSGTGGSSYEQYF.

This clone has only a few counts. The V call is TRBV15, the J call TRBJ2-1; 8 nucleotides align to TRBD2. The trim removed 0 bases at V and 6 bases at J, leaving 4 bases unmatched. CDR1 is LNHNV, CDR2 YYDKDF, per germline (reference sequence). The CDR3 runs to 15 residues. DNA for the CDR3: TGTGCCACCAGCAGAGATAAAGGGACTAGCAATGAGCAGTTCTTC. Its protein is CATSRDKGTSNEQFF.